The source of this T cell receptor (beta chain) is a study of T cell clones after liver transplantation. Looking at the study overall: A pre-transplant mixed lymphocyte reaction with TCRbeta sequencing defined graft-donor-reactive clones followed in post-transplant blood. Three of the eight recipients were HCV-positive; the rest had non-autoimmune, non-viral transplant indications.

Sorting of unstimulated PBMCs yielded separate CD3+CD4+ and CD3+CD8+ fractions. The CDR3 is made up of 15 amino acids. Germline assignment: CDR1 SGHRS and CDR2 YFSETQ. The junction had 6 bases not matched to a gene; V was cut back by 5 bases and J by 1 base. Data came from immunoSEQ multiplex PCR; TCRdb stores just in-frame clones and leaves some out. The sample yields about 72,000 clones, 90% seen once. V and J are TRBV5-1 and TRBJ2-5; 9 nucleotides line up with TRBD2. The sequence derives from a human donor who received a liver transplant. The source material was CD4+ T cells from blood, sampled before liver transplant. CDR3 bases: TGCGCCAGCAGAGATCAGCGGGAGGCCCAAGAGACCCAGTACTTC. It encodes CASRDQREAQETQYF.